This TCR beta chain was captured in a study of blood T cell repertoires in COVID-19. About the research overall: Sources were T cells, B-cell-depleted T cells, or PBMCs; the material itself was cDNA or gDNA.

This CDR3 has 13 amino acids. The trim removed 12 bases at V and 5 bases at J, leaving 7 bases unmatched. The germline gives CDR1 KGHDR, CDR2 SFDVKD. The data were produced by immunoSEQ multiplex PCR, yet TCRdb's version contains in-frame clones alone and is incomplete. The sample has about 200,000 clones, about 85% seen once. Material for sequencing was peripheral blood. The chain combines TRBV24-1 with TRBJ2-5; TRBD1 matches at 11 bases. The receptor was derived from a woman aged 50 to 60 with COVID-19, enrolled during active disease. The CDR3 DNA follows: TGTGCCGCCCGGGACAGGGGGAGGGAGACCCAGTACTTC. It specifies CAARDRGRETQYF.